This paragraph covers one T cell receptor beta chain sequence. The data derive from a study of beta chain features in type 1 diabetes. What was sequenced were expressed TCRB transcripts, since all of the isolated RNA had been reverse transcribed. The data were produced by immunoSEQ multiplex PCR, yet TCRdb's version contains in-frame clones alone and is incomplete. The data hold hundreds of thousands of clones, with 15% to 18% observed a single time. Sequenced sample: naive CD4+ T cells from blood. This receptor was identified in a man between 18 and 29 years old in good health.

The DNA for the CDR3 is TGTGCCAGCAGTTTACAGGTATCCTACGAGCAGTACTTC. Translated: CASSLQVSYEQYF. The chain joins TRBV27 to TRBJ2-7, with D uncertain. Germline CDR1 reads MNHEY; CDR2 reads SMNVEV (reference sequence). This CDR3 has 13 residues. V was cut by 2 bases and J by 1 base, with 6 bases left in between.